This entry lists 4 T cell receptor beta chains sequenced from one sample in a study of blood T cells in healthy people across ages. Combining a sample-barcoded 5' primer with a J-beta primer mix, a second PCR ran for roughly 6 to 12 cycles. One entry per CDR3 protein results from TCRdb running MiXCR on the 5' RACE reads. The table includes over a million distinct CDR3 sequences, approximately 40% detected once. Sequenced sample: blood. The receptors shown here come from a woman aged 18 to 35 in good health.

The CDR3 nucleotides read TGTGCCAGCAGTTACTCAAGGTCTGGGGGGTACGAGCAGTACTTC. Translation gives CASSYSRSGGYEQYF. The chain links TRBV6-5 to TRBJ2-7; D possibly corresponds to TRBD2 (6 bases). V was cut by 0 bases and J by 4 bases, with 13 bases left in between. CDR1 is MNHEY, CDR2 SVGAGI, per germline. The CDR3 has 15 residues.

The CDR3 sequence: CASSSGLAGRGAKNIQYF. In DNA, the CDR3 is TGTGCCAGCAGTTCGGGACTAGCGGGACGGGGGGCCAAAAACATTCAGTACTTC. This chain links TRBV6-5 with TRBJ2-4; 13 bases line up with TRBD2. V dropped 4 bases and J dropped 1; count of bases not matched to a gene: 7. The V gene's germline CDR1 is MNHEY and CDR2 SVGAGI. The CDR3 contains 18 residues.

This chain connects TRBV4-1 to TRBJ2-7; no reliable D call. The CDR3 covers 15 residues. V was clipped by 0 bases and J by 1 base, with 10 bases between them. CDR1 and CDR2 from the germline V gene are MGHRA and YSYEKL. The CDR3 sequence is CASSQDRPGSYEQYF. The CDR3 DNA sequence: TGCGCCAGCAGCCAAGATCGCCCAGGATCCTACGAGCAGTACTTC.

Remarks on this clonotype: The junction departs from germline at one end; a sequencing error may be responsible. The chain joins TRBV11-2 to TRBJ2-1; D is undetermined. CDR1 and CDR2 from the germline V gene are SGHAT and FQNNGV. The CDR3 covers 12 residues. In DNA form, the CDR3 reads TGTACCAGCAGCTTATCGTACAATGAGCAGTTCTTC. Translating it yields CTSSLSYNEQFF.